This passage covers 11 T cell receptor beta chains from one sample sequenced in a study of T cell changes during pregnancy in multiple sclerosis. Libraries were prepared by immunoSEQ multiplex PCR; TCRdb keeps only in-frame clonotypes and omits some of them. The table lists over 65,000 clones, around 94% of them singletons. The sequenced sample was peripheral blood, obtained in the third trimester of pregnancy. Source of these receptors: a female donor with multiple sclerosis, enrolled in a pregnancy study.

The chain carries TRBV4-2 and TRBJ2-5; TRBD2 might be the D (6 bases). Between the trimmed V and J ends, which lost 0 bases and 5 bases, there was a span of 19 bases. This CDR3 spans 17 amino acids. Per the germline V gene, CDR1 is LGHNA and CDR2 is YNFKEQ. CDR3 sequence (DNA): TGTGCCAGCAGCCAAGATCCGATAGCGGCGGGAATGGAGACCCAGTACTTC. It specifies CASSQDPIAAGMETQYF.

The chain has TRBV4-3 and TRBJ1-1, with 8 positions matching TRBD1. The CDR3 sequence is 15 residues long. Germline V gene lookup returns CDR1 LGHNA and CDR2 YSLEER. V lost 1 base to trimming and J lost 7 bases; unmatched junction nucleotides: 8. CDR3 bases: TGCGCCAGCAGCCAAGGACAGGGGAAGCCAAGTGAAGCTTTCTTT. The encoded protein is CASSQGQGKPSEAFF.

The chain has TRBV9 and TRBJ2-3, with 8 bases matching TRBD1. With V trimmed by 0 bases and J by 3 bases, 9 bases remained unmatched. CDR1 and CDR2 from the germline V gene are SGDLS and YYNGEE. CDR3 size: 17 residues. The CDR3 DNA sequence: TGTGCCAGCAGCGTAGGACAGGGGATGGATTTAACAGATACGCAGTATTTT. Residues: CASSVGQGMDLTDTQYF.

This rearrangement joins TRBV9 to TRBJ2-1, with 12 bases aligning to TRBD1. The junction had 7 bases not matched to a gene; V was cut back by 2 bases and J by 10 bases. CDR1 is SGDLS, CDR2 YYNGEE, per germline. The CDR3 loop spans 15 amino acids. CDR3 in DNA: TGTGCCAGCAGCGTGGAGGGACAGGGGGCGCGGGAGCAGTTCTTC. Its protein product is CASSVEGQGAREQFF.

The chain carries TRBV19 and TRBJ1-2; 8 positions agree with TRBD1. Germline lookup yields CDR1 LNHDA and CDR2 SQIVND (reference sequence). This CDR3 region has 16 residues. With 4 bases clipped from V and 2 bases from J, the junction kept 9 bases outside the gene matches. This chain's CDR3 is CASSTPGTGVNYGYTF. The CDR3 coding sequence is TGTGCCAGTAGTACCCCAGGGACAGGCGTGAACTATGGCTACACCTTC. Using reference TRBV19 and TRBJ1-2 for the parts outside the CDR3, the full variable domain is DGGITQSPKYLFRKEGQNVTLSCEQNLNHDAMYWYRQDPGQGLRLIYYSQIVNDFQKGDIAEGYSVSREKKESFPLTVTSAQKNPTAFYLCASSTPGTGVNYGYTFGSGTRLTVV.

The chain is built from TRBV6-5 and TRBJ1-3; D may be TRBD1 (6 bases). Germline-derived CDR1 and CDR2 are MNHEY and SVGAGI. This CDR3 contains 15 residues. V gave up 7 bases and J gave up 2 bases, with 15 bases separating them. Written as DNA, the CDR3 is TGTGCCAGCATCACGACAGGTTCGACTGGAAACACCATATATTTT. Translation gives CASITTGSTGNTIYF.

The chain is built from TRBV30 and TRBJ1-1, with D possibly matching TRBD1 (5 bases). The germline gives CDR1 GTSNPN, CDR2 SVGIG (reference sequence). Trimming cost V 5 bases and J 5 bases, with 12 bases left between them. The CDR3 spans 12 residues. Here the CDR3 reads CAWGRGRTEAFF. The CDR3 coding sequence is TGTGCCTGGGGACGGGGGAGGACTGAAGCTTTCTTT. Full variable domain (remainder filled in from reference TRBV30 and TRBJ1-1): SQTIHQWPATLVQPVGSPLSLECTVEGTSNPNLYWYRQAAGRGLQLLFYSVGIGQISSEVPQNLSASRPQDRQFILSSKKLLLSDSGFYLCAWGRGRTEAFFGQGTRLTVV.

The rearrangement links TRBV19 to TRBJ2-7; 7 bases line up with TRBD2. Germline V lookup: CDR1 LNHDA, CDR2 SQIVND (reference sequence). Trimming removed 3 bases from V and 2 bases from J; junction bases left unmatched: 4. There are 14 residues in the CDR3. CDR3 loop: CASSIKGGAYEQYF. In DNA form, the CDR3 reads TGTGCCAGTAGTATCAAGGGAGGGGCCTACGAGCAGTACTTC.

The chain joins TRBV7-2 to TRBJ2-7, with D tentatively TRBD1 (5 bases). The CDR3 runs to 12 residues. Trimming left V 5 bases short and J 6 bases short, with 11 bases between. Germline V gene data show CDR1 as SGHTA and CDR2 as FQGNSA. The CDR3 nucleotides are TGTGCCAGCAGCCCCCCAGGGCTCGAGCAGTACTTC. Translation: CASSPPGLEQYF.

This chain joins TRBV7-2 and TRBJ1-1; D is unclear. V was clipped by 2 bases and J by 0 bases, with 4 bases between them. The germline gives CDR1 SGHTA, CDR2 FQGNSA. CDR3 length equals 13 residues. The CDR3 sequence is CASSLTVNTEAFF. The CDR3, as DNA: TGTGCCAGCAGCTTAACAGTGAACACTGAAGCTTTCTTT.

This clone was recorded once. In DNA, the CDR3 is TGTGCCAGCAGTGAATCAGGGACAGGTAACTACGAGCAGTACTTC. This translates into CASSESGTGNYEQYF. The J gene is TRBJ2-7, the V gene TRBV25-1; TRBD1 matches 8 bases. V shed 1 base and J 3 bases; nucleotides not matched to a gene: 5. The CDR3 runs to 15 residues. Germline V lookup: CDR1 MGHDK, CDR2 SYGVNS.